Following are 21 T cell receptor beta chains from one sample sequenced in a study of OX40 agonist ivuxolimab in advanced cancers. The method was immunoSEQ multiplex PCR; TCRdb's version includes in-frame clones alone and lacks a portion of them. The sample contains around 79,000 clones, roughly nine tenths of which appear only once. Sequences were derived from CD4+ or CD8+ T cells sorted from blood, sampled in a trial of the OX40 agonist ivuxolimab. These receptors were taken from an adult with an advanced solid tumor such as melanoma, head and neck, liver or kidney cancer.

The gene calls are TRBV7-3 and TRBJ1-2, with a weak D call TRBD1 (5 bases). The germline V gene has CDR1 SGHTA and CDR2 FQGTGA. The CDR3 is 14 residues long. V was clipped by 5 bases and J by 8 bases, with 18 bases between them. In nucleotides, the CDR3 is TGTGCCAGCAGCCCAACCGGGACTGATTTCGGCTACACCTTC. Protein product: CASSPTGTDFGYTF.

The V call is TRBV29-1, the J call TRBJ1-2; 7 bases line up with TRBD1. Germline CDR1 reads SQVTM; CDR2 reads ANQGSEA. J gave up 2 bases and V 7 bases, and 10 bases lay outside the gene matches. The CDR3 loop spans 14 amino acids. The CDR3: CSGDSQPTNYGYTF. CDR3 DNA: TGCAGCGGGGACAGTCAACCAACAAACTATGGCTACACCTTC.

The rearrangement uses TRBV5-1 and TRBJ1-1, with D perhaps matching TRBD1 (6 bases). Germline V gene lookup returns CDR1 SGHRS and CDR2 YFSETQ. The CDR3 spans 13 residues. The V and J ends lost 4 bases and 1 base respectively, with 8 bases between them. The CDR3 loop is CASSPGQNTEAFF. DNA for the CDR3: TGCGCCAGCAGCCCGGGACAGAACACTGAAGCTTTCTTT.

Written as DNA, the CDR3 is TGTGCCAGCAGTATAGGGGCCTACGAGCAGTACTTC. Translated, it gives CASSIGAYEQYF. The chain uses TRBV5-6 and TRBJ2-7, with TRBD1 as a possible D gene (5 bases). Germline lookup yields CDR1 SGHDT and CDR2 YYEEEE. Trimming left V 5 bases short and J 2 bases short, with 8 bases between. The CDR3 has 12 residues.

The rearrangement links TRBV9 to TRBJ2-1; D perhaps matches TRBD2 (7 bases). The germline V gene encodes CDR1 SGDLS and CDR2 YYNGEE. This CDR3 contains 20 residues. Trimming pared 1 base from V and 0 bases from J, leaving 23 bases between. The CDR3 DNA sequence: TGTGCCAGCAGCGTAATGGGGGGCCTAGCGGTTGGGAGCTCCTACAATGAGCAGTTCTTC. It yields the protein CASSVMGGLAVGSSYNEQFF.

The J gene is TRBJ1-5, the V gene TRBV10-2, with D perhaps matching TRBD1 (5 bases). V was shortened by 3 bases and J by 0 bases, with 18 bases between the two germline ends. Germline values: CDR1 WSHSY, CDR2 SAAADI. The CDR3 has 18 residues. The CDR3 region is CASSDYGGRTSSNQPQHF. The CDR3 region has the DNA TGCGCCAGCAGTGATTATGGGGGGAGAACGAGTAGCAATCAGCCCCAGCATTTT.

The chain uses TRBV5-5 and TRBJ2-7; 9 nucleotides match TRBD2. The CDR3 contains 14 residues. Germline CDR1 SGHKS, CDR2 YYEKEE (reference sequence). The trim removed 4 bases at V and 6 bases at J, leaving 8 bases unmatched. CDR3 nucleotides: TGTGCCAGCAGCCACCCGGGACTAGCTGTCGAGCAGTACTTC. Translating gives CASSHPGLAVEQYF.

The chain recombines TRBV28 with TRBJ1-1, with a tentative D call TRBD1 (6 bases). The CDR3 consists of 13 residues. CDR1 MDHEN and CDR2 SYDVKM come from the germline V gene. V was trimmed by 7 bases and J by 7 bases, leaving 16 bases between them. CDR3 residues: CASKNVQGNEAFF. The DNA for the CDR3 is TGTGCCAGCAAAAATGTACAGGGTAATGAAGCTTTCTTT.

The rearrangement uses TRBV9 and TRBJ1-2; D not resolved. Germline V lookup: CDR1 SGDLS, CDR2 YYNGEE. This CDR3 comprises 13 residues. V was pared by 4 bases and J by 8 bases, with 15 bases between. The CDR3 region has the DNA TGTGCCAGCAGCAACCCATCCCCGAGAGGCTACACCTTC. This gives the protein CASSNPSPRGYTF.

V usage is TRBV5-5 and J usage is TRBJ2-5; D perhaps matches TRBD1 (8 bases). Germline assignment: CDR1 SGHKS and CDR2 YYEKEE (reference sequence). This CDR3 region has 15 residues. V lost 2 bases, J lost 5 bases, and 16 bases lay in between. CDR3 loop: CASSFSTGEGETQYF. CDR3 coding DNA: TGTGCCAGCAGCTTCTCGACAGGGGAGGGTGAGACCCAGTACTTC.

The V and J genes are TRBV10-3 and TRBJ2-6; tentative D call: TRBD2 (6 bases). The CDR3 sequence is 18 residues long. Per the germline V gene, CDR1 is ENHRY and CDR2 is SYGVKD. Trimming stripped 0 bases from V and 2 bases from J, with 14 bases between. The CDR3 sequence: CAISESEVWGAGANVLTF. CDR3 nucleotide sequence: TGTGCCATCAGTGAGTCGGAGGTTTGGGGGGCTGGGGCCAACGTCCTGACTTTC.

The genes are TRBV19 and TRBJ1-5, with D maybe TRBD1 (5 bases). The CDR3 is made up of 13 amino acids. Trimming stripped 8 bases from V and 6 bases from J, with 14 bases between. CDR1 LNHDA and CDR2 SQIVND come from the germline V gene (reference sequence). The CDR3: CASGDLLAQPQHF. The CDR3 nucleotides read TGTGCCAGTGGGGACCTCCTGGCTCAGCCCCAGCATTTT.

The gene calls are TRBV19 and TRBJ2-7; TRBD2 agrees at 9 bases. Germline CDR1 reads LNHDA; CDR2 reads SQIVND (reference sequence). The CDR3 is made up of 15 amino acids. J lost 4 bases, V lost 7 bases, and 11 bases had no gene match. This chain's CDR3 is CASKSAGGGQYEQYF. The CDR3 DNA reads as TGTGCCAGTAAGTCGGCGGGAGGGGGTCAATACGAGCAGTACTTC.

The V and J genes are TRBV5-1 and TRBJ1-3, with 8 bases identical to TRBD1. The CDR3 covers 17 residues. With V trimmed by 1 base and J by 0 bases, 6 bases remained unmatched. Per the germline V gene, CDR1 is SGHRS and CDR2 is YFSETQ. The CDR3 bases are TGCGCCAGCAGCTTGTTTTCAGGGGGCCTCTCTGGAAACACCATATATTTT. Translating it yields CASSLFSGGLSGNTIYF.

This sequence joins TRBV19 and TRBJ2-1; 8 bases are shared with TRBD2. CDR3 length: 14 amino acids. CDR1 is LNHDA and CDR2 is SQIVND in the germline V gene (reference sequence). The trim removed 5 bases at V and 3 bases at J, leaving 3 bases unmatched. Here the CDR3 DNA reads TGTGCCAGTAGTGTACTAGCGGACTACAATGAGCAGTTCTTC. Translation: CASSVLADYNEQFF.

The CDR3 loop reads CASSYLDTQYF. For the CDR3, the DNA is TGTGCCAGCAGTTACTTGGATACGCAGTATTTT. The V gene is TRBV6-5, the J gene TRBJ2-3, with D unclear. In germline, CDR1 is MNHEY, CDR2 SVGAGI. The CDR3 has 11 residues. The V end lost 1 base, the J end lost 6 bases, and 2 bases lay between the germline ends.

This clone showed up just a few times. This chain uses TRBV14 with TRBJ1-1, with D possibly matching TRBD1 (5 bases). CDR1 and CDR2 (germline): SGHDN, FVKESK. With 3 bases removed from V and 4 bases from J, the gap between germline ends came to 9 bases. This CDR3 region has 13 residues. The CDR3 loop reads CASSQGRVTEAFF. CDR3 sequence (DNA): TGTGCCAGCAGCCAGGGACGGGTCACTGAAGCTTTCTTT.

The chain links TRBV2 to TRBJ2-3; 8 bases line up with TRBD1. The CDR3 loop spans 15 amino acids. The germline gives CDR1 SNHLY, CDR2 FYNNEI. The V segment lost 6 bases and the J segment 2 bases; nucleotides outside the gene matches: 7. Here the CDR3 DNA reads TGTGCCAGCAGCCGGACAGGGCTTTCCACAGATACGCAGTATTTT. It specifies CASSRTGLSTDTQYF.

This clone was found once. The chain joins TRBV28 to TRBJ1-2; D gene ambiguous. Trimming removed 5 bases at V and 7 bases at J, with 26 bases between. Germline assignment: CDR1 MDHEN and CDR2 SYDVKM. The CDR3 spans 17 residues. CDR3 sequence (DNA): TGTGCCAGCAGTCGCACACTGTTGGGCATTTCATTGGGTGGCTACACCTTC. Its protein is CASSRTLLGISLGGYTF.

In this sample, this clone turned up once. CDR3 bases: TGTGCCAGCAGTTTATGGGCAGAACACCCCCGGGGCTACACCTTC. Protein product: CASSLWAEHPRGYTF. V gene TRBV28 combines with J gene TRBJ1-2, with unresolved D. CDR1 is MDHEN, CDR2 SYDVKM, per germline. V lost 0 bases and J 8 bases, leaving 16 bases between the germline ends. The CDR3 totals 15 residues.

This chain connects TRBV6-5 to TRBJ1-5, with TRBD1 as a possible D gene (5 bases). CDR1 is MNHEY, CDR2 SVGAGI, per germline. CDR3 length: 14 amino acids. V was clipped by 4 bases and J by 6 bases, with 13 bases between them. The DNA of the CDR3 is TGTGCCAGCAGTTTAAGTGGGGGGGGTCAGCCCCAGCATTTT. Amino acid sequence: CASSLSGGGQPQHF.